These 27 T cell receptor beta chains originate from one sample sequenced in a study of beta chain features in type 1 diabetes. Of the isolated RNA, all was reverse transcribed, and so the sequenced material was expressed TCRB transcripts. Measured with immunoSEQ multiplex PCR; TCRdb has only the in-frame clones, and not every one. The sample shows fewer than 200,000 clones, approximately 8.1% of them seen only once. The material sequenced was central memory CD4+ T cells from blood. The receptors shown here come from a man between 18 and 29 years old in good health.

To note about this clone: A much larger clone differs from this one at a single base, so this may be a read error. This chain's CDR3 is CASSRQGYEQYF. Here the CDR3 DNA reads TGTGCCAGCAGTCGACAGGGGTACGAGCAGTACTTC. This chain connects TRBV5-5 to TRBJ2-7, with 8 bases matching TRBD1. CDR1 SGHKS and CDR2 YYEKEE come from the germline V gene (reference sequence). J gave up 4 bases and V 5 bases, and 2 bases lay outside the gene matches. CDR3 length equals 12 residues. Full variable domain (outside the CDR3, taken from reference TRBV5-5 and TRBJ2-7): DAGVTQSPTHLIKTRGQQVTLRCSPISGHKSVSWYQQVLGQGPQFIFQYYEKEERGRGNFPDRFSARQFPNYSSELNVNALLLGDSALYLCASSRQGYEQYFGPGTRLTVT.

This clone was detected only a few times. The chain combines TRBV18 with TRBJ1-2; no definite D call. Trimming cost V 2 bases and J 2 bases, with 6 bases left between them. Germline loops: CDR1 KGHSH, CDR2 LQKENI. This CDR3 is 13 amino acids long. This chain's CDR3 is CASSPTRNYGYTF. The CDR3 DNA sequence: TGTGCCAGCTCACCAACTAGAAACTATGGCTACACCTTC.

The gene calls are TRBV28 and TRBJ2-7; TRBD2 aligns across 12 bases. The V gene's germline CDR1 is MDHEN and CDR2 SYDVKM. The CDR3 covers 15 residues. The V and J ends lost 3 bases and 4 bases, in that order; junction bases with no gene match: 4. DNA of the CDR3: TGTGCCAGCAGTTTGGTGACTAGCGGGAGTTACGAGCAGTACTTC. Its translation: CASSLVTSGSYEQYF.

This clone has just one count. The chain links TRBV6-1 to TRBJ2-3; D gene ambiguous. V lost 2 bases and J lost 8, with 14 bases in between. Germline V gene lookup returns CDR1 MNHNS and CDR2 SASEGT. The CDR3 consists of 14 residues. CDR3 loop: CASSEILAESTQYF. In nucleotides, the CDR3 is TGTGCCAGCAGTGAAATCCTTGCGGAGAGTACGCAGTATTTT.

The CDR3: CASSPPTVNIQYF. As DNA, the CDR3 is TGTGCCAGCTCACCACCAACAGTAAACATTCAGTACTTC. The chain couples TRBV18 to TRBJ2-4; the D is unclear. V was pared by 0 bases and J by 6 bases, with 6 bases between. Germline CDR1 reads KGHSH; CDR2 reads LQKENI. The length of the CDR3 is 13 residues.

This clone was counted between two and nine times. The CDR3 protein is CASSARLADYNEQFF. The DNA for the CDR3 is TGTGCCAGCAGCGCGCGGCTAGCGGATTACAATGAGCAGTTCTTC. This sequence joins TRBV9 and TRBJ2-1; 7 bases agree with TRBD2. Germline V gene sequence: CDR1 SGDLS, CDR2 YYNGEE. J gave up 4 bases and V 3 bases, and 7 bases lay outside the gene matches. The CDR3 has 15 residues.

The chain carries TRBV7-2 and TRBJ2-5, with D possibly being TRBD1 (6 bases). There are 16 residues in the CDR3. The V and J ends lost 1 base and 5 bases respectively, with 17 bases between them. CDR1 and CDR2 (germline): SGHTA, FQGNSA. The CDR3 region is CASSLGSQGSRETQYF. The CDR3 bases are TGTGCCAGCAGCTTAGGGTCTCAGGGGTCGCGGGAGACCCAGTACTTC.

This chain connects TRBV2 to TRBJ2-4; D possibly corresponds to TRBD1 (7 bases). This CDR3 region has 14 residues. In germline, CDR1 is SNHLY, CDR2 FYNNEI. Deletions cut 4 bases from V and 6 bases from J, with 13 bases between. Written as DNA, the CDR3 is TGTGCCAGCAGTGCAACCCAGGGGGGAAACATTCAGTACTTC. Its translation: CASSATQGGNIQYF.

This clone was picked up a small number of times. The chain links TRBV5-4 to TRBJ2-3; maybe TRBD1 (6 bases). The ends were cut back, 4 bases at V and 4 bases at J, with 13 bases in the middle. Germline V gene sequence: CDR1 SGHNT, CDR2 YYREEE (reference sequence). This CDR3 is built from 14 residues. CDR3 sequence: CASSARTGSDTQYF. The CDR3 nucleotides are TGTGCCAGCAGCGCCAGAACAGGGTCAGATACGCAGTATTTT.

V is TRBV7-2 and J is TRBJ2-7; tentatively, D is TRBD2 (6 bases). Trimming shortened V by 1 base and J by 0 bases, and 13 bases separated the two germline ends. CDR1 and CDR2 (germline): SGHTA, FQGNSA. The CDR3 has 16 amino acids. The CDR3 region is CASSLVSVGGSYEQYF. The DNA of the CDR3 is TGTGCCAGCAGCTTAGTATCTGTCGGGGGCTCCTACGAGCAGTACTTC. The whole variable domain, filled in from reference TRBV7-2 and TRBJ2-7, reads GAGVSQSPSNKVTEKGKDVELRCDPISGHTALYWYRQSLGQGLEFLIYFQGNSAPDKSGLPSDRFSAERTGGSVSTLTIQRTQQEDSAVYLCASSLVSVGGSYEQYFGPGTRLTVT.

There are many counts of this clone. The chain uses TRBV30 and TRBJ2-7, with D maybe TRBD1 (6 bases). The CDR3 totals 13 residues. Deletions cut 2 bases from V and 5 bases from J, with 13 bases between. The V gene's germline CDR1 is GTSNPN and CDR2 SVGIG (reference sequence). Here the CDR3 reads CAWSLGAPNEQYF. The CDR3 DNA reads TGTGCCTGGAGTTTGGGGGCGCCAAACGAGCAGTACTTC.

This clone has a handful of counts. The CDR3: CASSGPRRGYEQYF. CDR3 in DNA: TGTGCCAGCAGCGGGCCCAGACGGGGCTACGAGCAGTACTTC. J is TRBJ2-7 and V is TRBV5-8, with a weak D call TRBD2 (5 bases). This CDR3 is 14 amino acids long. V was shortened by 4 bases and J by 3 bases, with 14 bases between the two germline ends. Germline V gene sequence: CDR1 SGHTS, CDR2 YDEGEE.

This rearrangement joins TRBV7-2 to TRBJ2-2; 8 bases are shared with TRBD2. CDR1 SGHTA and CDR2 FQGNSA come from the germline V gene. The V segment lost 3 bases and the J segment 0 bases; nucleotides outside the gene matches: 3. The CDR3 covers 16 residues. The CDR3 sequence is CASSFRRGANTGELFF. The CDR3 nucleotides read TGTGCCAGCAGCTTTAGGCGGGGGGCGAACACCGGGGAGCTGTTTTTT.

This clone has just one count. V and J are TRBV11-2 and TRBJ2-7; unclear D gene. Per the germline V gene, CDR1 is SGHAT and CDR2 is FQNNGV. With 1 base removed from V and 4 bases from J, the gap between germline ends came to 8 bases. This CDR3 spans 13 amino acids. The CDR3 reads CASSLGGLYEQYF. CDR3 nucleotide sequence: TGTGCCAGCAGCTTAGGTGGGCTTTACGAGCAGTACTTC.

This chain connects TRBV28 to TRBJ2-4, with D maybe TRBD1 (6 bases). CDR1 MDHEN and CDR2 SYDVKM come from the germline V gene. Between the trimmed V and J ends, which lost 2 bases and 0 bases, there was a span of 11 bases. CDR3 size: 16 residues. Here the CDR3 reads CASSLEGDIAKNIQYF. CDR3 nucleotides: TGTGCCAGCAGTTTAGAGGGGGATATAGCCAAAAACATTCAGTACTTC.

This clone occurred a few times. The chain has TRBV19 and TRBJ2-1; unclear D gene. The V gene lost 3 bases and the J gene lost 4 bases, with 4 bases spanning the gap. CDR1 LNHDA and CDR2 SQIVND come from the germline V gene (reference sequence). This CDR3 is 12 amino acids long. CDR3: CASSIEYNEQFF. CDR3 coding DNA: TGTGCCAGTAGTATTGAGTACAATGAGCAGTTCTTC.

The chain joins TRBV7-2 to TRBJ1-2; 7 bases agree with TRBD1. CDR1 is SGHTA, CDR2 FQGNSA, per germline. The CDR3 loop spans 14 amino acids. Losses at the gene ends were 3 bases for V and 1 base for J; bases not matched to a gene: 2. In DNA, the CDR3 is TGTGCCAGCAGCTTGGGACAGCGTAACTATGGCTACACCTTC. Translated, it gives CASSLGQRNYGYTF.

This clone appeared many times. The chain employs TRBV15 and TRBJ2-3; D ambiguous. V was cut by 0 bases and J by 4 bases, with 11 bases left in between. Germline V gene lookup returns CDR1 LNHNV and CDR2 YYDKDF (reference sequence). This CDR3 contains 15 residues. CDR3: CATSRDPSTSDTQYF. In DNA, the CDR3 is TGTGCCACCAGCAGAGACCCCTCTACCTCAGATACGCAGTATTTT.

In its sample, this clone was seen a few times. The chain has TRBV2 and TRBJ1-5; possibly TRBD1 for D (5 bases). There are 15 residues in the CDR3. The germline CDR1 and CDR2 sequences are SNHLY and FYNNEI. Trimming stripped 3 bases from V and 6 bases from J, with 15 bases between. The CDR3 reads CASSDGQGFSQPQHF. CDR3 DNA sequence: TGTGCCAGCAGTGATGGGCAGGGTTTTAGTCAGCCCCAGCATTTT. The variable domain in full, with the rest retrieved from reference TRBV2 and TRBJ1-5, is EPEVTQTPSHQVTQMGQEVILRCVPISNHLYFYWYRQILGQKVEFLVSFYNNEISEKSEIFDDQFSVERPDGSNFTLKIRSTKLEDSAMYFCASSDGQGFSQPQHFGDGTRLSIL.

This clone occurred a few times. The sample contains more than one DNA sequence encoding this CDR3. This rearrangement joins TRBV2 to TRBJ1-5; 7 positions match TRBD1. CDR3 length equals 14 residues. CDR1 is SNHLY and CDR2 is FYNNEI in the germline V gene. After removal of 6 bases from V and 2 bases from J, the junction contained 4 bases not matched to a gene. The CDR3, as DNA: TGTGCCAGCAGGCGGACAGGCGGCAATCAGCCCCAGCATTTT. It is translated as CASRRTGGNQPQHF.

This clone has only a few counts. The DNA for the CDR3 is TGCGCCAGCAGCACATTAGACGGGGAGAACACCGGGGAGCTGTTTTTT. Amino acids: CASSTLDGENTGELFF. V is TRBV5-1 and J is TRBJ2-2, with a possible D match to TRBD2 (5 bases). The germline V gene has CDR1 SGHRS and CDR2 YFSETQ. The CDR3 extends over 16 amino acids. The V end was cut by 4 bases, the J end by 1 base, with 14 bases between.

J is TRBJ2-4 and V is TRBV4-3; 7 positions match TRBD1. Germline-derived CDR1 and CDR2 are LGHNA and YSLEER. This CDR3 comprises 15 residues. After removal of 6 bases from V and 6 bases from J, the junction contained 11 bases not matched to a gene. The CDR3 loop is CASSYFRDSLNIQYF. The CDR3 bases are TGCGCCAGCAGTTACTTTCGGGACAGCCTAAACATTCAGTACTTC.

This clone was detected only a few times. This rearrangement joins TRBV6-5 to TRBJ2-2; perhaps TRBD1 as D (5 bases). The CDR3 is made up of 13 amino acids. V lost 4 bases, J lost 7 bases, and 10 bases lay in between. CDR1 and CDR2 (germline): MNHEY, SVGAGI. This chain's CDR3 is CASSSQGVGELFF. DNA for the CDR3: TGTGCCAGCAGTTCTCAGGGTGTCGGGGAGCTGTTTTTT.

This clone was seen more than once but under ten times. The V gene is TRBV18, the J gene TRBJ2-2; no firm D call. V lost 0 bases and J 8 bases, leaving 10 bases between the germline ends. The germline CDR1 and CDR2 sequences are KGHSH and LQKENI. This CDR3 has 14 residues. CDR3 nucleotide sequence: TGTGCCAGCTCACCACCGAGGTCGACTGGGGAGCTGTTTTTT. Encoded protein: CASSPPRSTGELFF. The variable domain in full, completed from reference TRBV18 and TRBJ2-2, reads NAGVMQNPRHLVRRRGQEARLRCSPMKGHSHVYWYRQLPEEGLKFMVYLQKENIIDESGMPKERFSAEFPKEGPSILRIQQVVRGDSAAYFCASSPPRSTGELFFGEGSRLTVL.

This clone was seen a handful of times. The V and J genes are TRBV4-3 and TRBJ2-1; 8 bases agree with TRBD2. This CDR3 is 16 amino acids long. Germline values: CDR1 LGHNA, CDR2 YSLEER. V lost 4 bases and J lost 0; bases outside the gene matches: 5. For the CDR3, the DNA is TGCGCCAGCAGCCGAATAGCGGGGAGCTCCTACAATGAGCAGTTCTTC. This gives the protein CASSRIAGSSYNEQFF.

This sequence joins TRBV25-1 and TRBJ2-1, with 8 positions matching TRBD2. The CDR3 covers 15 residues. Unmatched junction bases numbered 9, after V lost 4 bases and J lost 7 bases. From germline, CDR1 is MGHDK and CDR2 SYGVNS. The CDR3 nucleotides are TGTGCCAGCAGTGCGGCGGGGGGTGTGAAAAATGAGCAGTTCTTC. This translates into CASSAAGGVKNEQFF. The complete variable domain, with remaining parts taken from reference TRBV25-1 and TRBJ2-1, reads EADIYQTPRYLVIGTGKKITLECSQTMGHDKMYWYQQDPGMELHLIHYSYGVNSTEKGDLSSESTVSRIRTEHFPLTLESARPSHTSQYLCASSAAGGVKNEQFFGPGTRLTVL.

Many counts were recorded for this clone. This chain uses TRBV28 with TRBJ1-6, with 7 bases that match TRBD1. V gave up 6 bases and J gave up 4 bases; unmatched junction bases: 12. Looked up from germline, CDR1 is MDHEN and CDR2 is SYDVKM. This CDR3 has 17 residues. CDR3 region: CASRPYPGTDYNSPLHF. CDR3 coding DNA: TGTGCCAGCAGACCCTATCCCGGGACAGATTATAATTCACCCCTCCACTTT.